This TCR beta chain is drawn from a study of PD-1 blockade in classical Hodgkin lymphoma. TCRdb's table, derived via immunoSEQ multiplex PCR, lists solely in-frame clones and lacks some. Seen here are about 58,000 clones, roughly 90% observed once, and the top ten hold under 11%. Relapses following autologous stem cell transplantation were seen in all patients, with brentuximab vedotin exposure varying. The CDR3 extends over 15 amino acids. The chain has TRBV21-1 and TRBJ2-3; the listed D gene, TRBD2, was not tested against the DNA. TRBV21-1 is marked as a pseudogene. This receptor was taken from a human donor with classical Hodgkin lymphoma. The sample consisted of peripheral blood mononuclear cells (PBMCs), taken before the second cycle of nivolumab. CDR3 DNA sequence: TGTGCCTTGGGGAGTAGCGGGATAAACACAGATACGCAGTATTTT. Protein: CALGSSGINTDTQYF.